This passage covers 17 T cell receptor beta chains from one sample sequenced in a study of cytomegalovirus exposure and HLA in healthy donors (dated by TCRdb to 2017 to 2019). Libraries came from the immunoSEQ multiplex PCR assay. Sourced from immuneACCESS, this table was stored by TCRdb with only in-frame sequences that have V and J called. A share of the clones is absent; for the studies checked, an unresolved V gene accounts for under half, and the remainder has no known explanation. The sample includes approximately 150,000 clones, with less than 90% observed a single time. The ten top clones hold about 3.5% of the sample. Material: PBMCs. The receptors derive from a woman aged 18-29 years in good health and CMV-seropositive.

V and J are TRBV28 and TRBJ2-7, with D perhaps TRBD2 (6 bases). CDR1 MDHEN and CDR2 SYDVKM come from the germline V gene. Between the trimmed V and J ends, which lost 4 bases and 9 bases, there was a span of 13 bases. The CDR3 length is 12 residues. The CDR3 region is CASSYLSAGQYF. CDR3 nucleotides: TGTGCCAGCAGTTATCTCTCAGCGGGGCAGTACTTC.

CDR3: CASRRTSGRVFTGELFF. The CDR3 nucleotides read TGTGCCAGCAGACGGACTAGCGGGAGAGTATTCACCGGGGAGCTGTTTTTT. The rearrangement uses TRBV2 and TRBJ2-2; 13 bases line up with TRBD2. Germline CDR1 SNHLY, CDR2 FYNNEI. V lost 6 bases, J lost 4 bases, and 8 bases stayed unmatched. CDR3 length equals 17 residues.

The chain has TRBV10-3 and TRBJ1-1; 8 bases agree with TRBD1. The CDR3 is made up of 15 amino acids. Germline loops: CDR1 ENHRY, CDR2 SYGVKD. The V segment lost 8 bases and the J segment 0 bases; nucleotides outside the gene matches: 8. For the CDR3, the DNA is TGTGCCATCTCAACAGGGGGAAAGATGAACACTGAAGCTTTCTTT. It is translated as CAISTGGKMNTEAFF.

The J gene is TRBJ1-1, the V gene TRBV11-3; the D gene is possibly TRBD1 (6 bases). CDR1 is SGHNT, CDR2 YENEEA, per germline. With 6 bases removed from V and 1 base from J, the gap between germline ends came to 12 bases. The CDR3 spans 14 residues. CDR3 DNA: TGTGCCAGCAGTTCGGGACACTCGAACACTGAAGCTTTCTTT. This gives the protein CASSSGHSNTEAFF.

In this sample, this clone turned up a few times. The chain couples TRBV27 to TRBJ1-5, with D perhaps TRBD1 (6 bases). The CDR3 spans 17 residues. Germline CDR1 reads MNHEY; CDR2 reads SMNVEV (reference sequence). With 1 base removed from V and 1 base from J, the gap between germline ends came to 14 bases. The CDR3 DNA reads as TGTGCCAGCAGTTTATTGGGTAGGGGGATGAGCAATCAGCCCCAGCATTTT. It is translated as CASSLLGRGMSNQPQHF.

This chain joins TRBV11-3 and TRBJ2-3; 7 bases line up with TRBD1. From germline, CDR1 is SGHNT and CDR2 YENEEA. V trimming: 5 bases; J trimming: 1 base; junction bases outside the gene matches: 6. This CDR3 is built from 15 residues. The CDR3 sequence is CASSLQGLGTDTQYF. CDR3 DNA: TGTGCCAGCAGCCTACAGGGGTTGGGCACAGATACGCAGTATTTT.

The rearrangement links TRBV5-4 to TRBJ2-7, with 10 bases identical to TRBD2. This CDR3 is built from 15 residues. The J segment lost 5 bases and the V segment lost 3 bases, leaving 8 bases of the junction unmatched. Germline V gene lookup returns CDR1 SGHNT and CDR2 YYREEE (reference sequence). The chain's CDR3 is CASSSKREGQNEQYF. CDR3 in DNA: TGTGCCAGCAGCTCCAAGCGGGAGGGCCAGAACGAGCAGTACTTC.

The chain joins TRBV18 to TRBJ1-1, with 10 bases aligning to TRBD1. Germline V gives CDR1 KGHSH, CDR2 LQKENI. J gave up 4 bases and V 3 bases, and 2 bases lay outside the gene matches. This CDR3 is 14 amino acids long. The CDR3 nucleotides read TGTGCCAGCTCACCCCGGGACAGGGGCACTGAAGCTTTCTTT. Protein sequence: CASSPRDRGTEAFF.

The CDR3 DNA follows: TGCGCCAGCAGCTCCCCAGGAGGGAACACTGAAGCTTTCTTT. It is translated as CASSSPGGNTEAFF. The chain links TRBV5-1 to TRBJ1-1, with unresolved D. Germline-derived CDR1 and CDR2 are SGHRS and YFSETQ. The V gene lost 3 bases and the J gene lost 1 base, with 10 bases spanning the gap. This CDR3 contains 14 residues.

This clone occurred once. The chain combines TRBV11-2 with TRBJ2-7; D is undetermined. The CDR3 runs 15 residues. V was pared by 1 base and J by 5 bases, with 15 bases between. Germline-derived CDR1 and CDR2 are SGHAT and FQNNGV. CDR3 DNA sequence: TGTGCCAGCAGCTTAGGCGGCGGCCCCTGGGACGAGCAGTACTTC. This codes for CASSLGGGPWDEQYF.

V usage is TRBV11-3 and J usage is TRBJ1-2; no clear D. The CDR3 covers 14 residues. CDR1 is SGHNT and CDR2 is YENEEA in the germline V gene. The V and J ends lost 4 bases and 4 bases respectively, with 13 bases between them. CDR3: CASSSGERGYGYTF. Here the CDR3 DNA reads TGTGCCAGCAGCTCGGGAGAACGTGGCTATGGCTACACCTTC.

This chain links TRBV5-8 with TRBJ2-7; D is undetermined. This CDR3 contains 14 residues. Per germline, CDR1 SGHTS and CDR2 YDEGEE. Trimming pared 4 bases from V and 0 bases from J, leaving 11 bases between. The CDR3 loop reads CASSPVRSSYEQYF. Written as DNA, the CDR3 is TGTGCCAGCAGCCCCGTTCGGAGCTCCTACGAGCAGTACTTC.

This chain joins TRBV7-3 and TRBJ2-5, with unresolved D. The CDR3 spans 14 residues. V was cut by 4 bases and J by 7 bases, with 16 bases left in between. CDR1 is SGHTA, CDR2 FQGTGA, per germline. The CDR3 reads CASSSPRPLRTQYF. CDR3 nucleotides: TGTGCCAGCAGCTCGCCGCGGCCCCTTCGGACCCAGTACTTC.

The rearrangement uses TRBV5-1 and TRBJ2-7, with 10 positions matching TRBD2. Per the germline V gene, CDR1 is SGHRS and CDR2 is YFSETQ. There are 15 residues in the CDR3. The V gene end was trimmed by 4 bases and the J gene end by 3 bases; junction bases not matched to a gene: 7. The CDR3 sequence: CASSQLAGNIYEQYF. Here the CDR3 DNA reads TGCGCCAGCAGCCAACTAGCGGGGAATATCTACGAGCAGTACTTC.

The genes are TRBV28 and TRBJ1-1; D ambiguous. Germline CDR1 MDHEN, CDR2 SYDVKM. The CDR3 is 12 amino acids. V was cut by 4 bases and J by 3 bases, with 6 bases left in between. CDR3 residues: CASSYSHTEAFF. CDR3 coding DNA: TGTGCCAGCAGTTACAGCCACACTGAAGCTTTCTTT.

This clone came up once. The chain uses TRBV9 and TRBJ2-1; 8 nucleotides match TRBD2. This CDR3 has 18 amino acids. V lost 3 bases to trimming and J lost 0 bases; unmatched junction nucleotides: 11. Germline-derived CDR1 and CDR2 are SGDLS and YYNGEE. CDR3 nucleotide sequence: TGTGCCAGCAGCGCCCCGGGGGGGTCCGAGAGCTCCTACAATGAGCAGTTCTTC. It yields the protein CASSAPGGSESSYNEQFF.

V gene TRBV27 combines with J gene TRBJ1-2; D unclear. Germline V gene lookup returns CDR1 MNHEY and CDR2 SMNVEV (reference sequence). The CDR3 has 14 residues. V lost 5 bases and J lost 1, with 11 bases in between. The CDR3 DNA reads as TGTGCCAGCAGTCCCGGACTTTTTAACTATGGCTACACCTTC. Protein product: CASSPGLFNYGYTF.